This passage covers 6 T cell receptor beta chains from one sample sequenced in a study of T cell responses to AZD1222 COVID-19 vaccine. Clones were sequenced by immunoSEQ multiplex PCR, and TCRdb holds only the in-frame ones, with some missing. The sample yields around 120,000 clones, 80% to 95% seen once. The material was peripheral blood, obtained on day 0 of AZD1222 vaccination. The receptor source for this set is an adult in good health.

This chain uses TRBV4-2 with TRBJ1-6; TRBD1 aligns across 8 bases. CDR1 LGHNA and CDR2 YNFKEQ come from the germline V gene. The CDR3 totals 14 residues. V shed 8 bases, J shed 10 bases, and the junction held 10 bases outside the gene matches. The CDR3 sequence: CASRHDRGGSPLHF. The CDR3 DNA reads TGTGCCAGCCGACACGACAGGGGTGGGTCACCCCTCCACTTT.

This sequence joins TRBV12-3 or TRBV12-4 and TRBJ1-6; weak D call: TRBD1 (5 bases). The CDR3 runs 13 residues. Trimming cost V 8 bases and J 10 bases, with 15 bases left between them. The CDR3 is CASARQGGSPLHF. The DNA of the CDR3 is TGTGCCAGCGCGCGCCAGGGTGGGTCACCCCTCCACTTT.

This sequence joins TRBV30 and TRBJ2-7; the match to TRBD2 covers 10 bases. The CDR3 runs 14 residues. V lost 4 bases, J lost 2 bases, and 5 bases stayed unmatched. Germline-derived CDR1 and CDR2 are GTSNPN and SVGIG (reference sequence). The CDR3 here is CAWTRTSGAYEQYF. CDR3 nucleotide sequence: TGTGCCTGGACCAGGACTAGCGGTGCCTACGAGCAGTACTTC.

The gene calls are TRBV5-1 and TRBJ2-7; 7 bases match TRBD1. V dropped 2 bases and J dropped 2; count of bases not matched to a gene: 13. This CDR3 has 17 residues. Germline CDR1 SGHRS, CDR2 YFSETQ. The CDR3 region is CASSLPPQGKFTYEQYF. CDR3 DNA: TGCGCCAGCAGCTTACCCCCACAGGGGAAGTTTACCTACGAGCAGTACTTC.

The CDR3 loop is CASSLVFSPSSGRYNEQFF. CDR3 DNA sequence: TGTGCCAGCAGCTTGGTGTTCAGTCCTTCTAGCGGGCGCTACAATGAGCAGTTCTTC. The chain uses TRBV5-8 and TRBJ2-1, with 8 bases aligning to TRBD2. This CDR3 comprises 19 residues. The V and J ends lost 0 bases and 3 bases, in that order; junction bases with no gene match: 14. CDR1 is SGHTS and CDR2 is YDEGEE in the germline V gene.

The chain joins TRBV28 to TRBJ2-5; TRBD1 or TRBD2 may be the D gene (5 bases each). Trimming left V 1 base short and J 3 bases short, with 21 bases between. Germline CDR1 and CDR2: MDHEN and SYDVKM. There are 18 residues in the CDR3. In nucleotides, the CDR3 is TGTGCCAGCAGTTTATCACGGGACCTTCAACTCTTCAAAGAGACCCAGTACTTC. Amino acids: CASSLSRDLQLFKETQYF.